The clone carrying this T cell receptor (beta chain) was seen a few times. Its antigen is still unknown. Since a much larger clone is just one base distant, this may be a read error. It is likely a read error, because the conserved phenylalanine at the end of the CDR3 is missing. Trimming pared 9 bases from V and 4 bases from J, leaving 13 bases between. Looked up from germline, CDR1 is LNHDA and CDR2 is SQIVND (reference sequence). The CDR3 covers 14 residues. Genomic DNA served as template for TCR beta VDJ and CDR3 profiling. MiXCR was run by TCRdb on the reads, yielding one entry per CDR3 protein. Among about 180,000 distinct CDR3 sequences listed, around 50% were seen once. These data come from a study of CD8+CD57+ T cells in acquired aplastic anemia. Looking at the study overall: DNA from sorted CD4+ and CD8+ cells averaged approximately 3.2 ug.

CD8+CD57+ cell expansion, shown by flow cytometry, had occurred in the patients selected for sequencing. Therapy had not been given to patients before blood sampling. Study-level findings and limits: Common to patients and controls were around 30 CD8+ CDR3 sequences. Between the patient and control groups, CD8+ Simpson's diversity did not differ significantly.

V and J are TRBV19 and TRBJ1-6; possibly TRBD1 for D (6 bases). The sequence derives from a human donor with aplastic anemia. Sequencing was carried out using sorted CD4+, CD8+, or CD8+CD57+ T cells (not recorded which) from PBMCs. In DNA, the CDR3 is TGTGCCAGCCGGGCGGACAGTTATAATTCACCCCTCCACCTT. It specifies CASRADSYNSPLHL.